This T cell receptor beta chain was found in a study of OX40 agonist ivuxolimab in advanced cancers. Study-wide findings and caveats: There were, on average, more expanded clones in CD8+ T cells than in CD4+.

The study sampled blood at baseline, cycle 4 day 1, and cycle 7 day 1. A note on this clone: Its antigen is unknown.

The table came from immunoSEQ multiplex PCR; TCRdb's copy has only in-frame clones and leaves some out. The sample carries approximately 7,000 clones, 65% to 75% recorded once. The germline V gene encodes CDR1 GTSNPN and CDR2 SVGIG (reference sequence). The V and J ends lost 0 bases and 8 bases respectively, with 13 bases between them. The CDR3 consists of 13 residues. The source was CD4+ or CD8+ T cells sorted from blood, collected in a trial of the OX40 agonist ivuxolimab. The chain couples TRBV30 to TRBJ1-1; a weak D match, TRBD1 (5 bases). The sequence was obtained from an adult with an advanced solid tumor such as melanoma, head and neck, liver or kidney cancer. The CDR3 spells CAWSVLRVTEAFF. The CDR3 nucleotides read TGTGCCTGGAGTGTCCTCAGGGTAACAGAAGCTTTCTTT.